Each of the 27 T cell receptor beta chains below was sequenced from the same sample in a study of blood T cell repertoires in COVID-19. The assay was immunoSEQ multiplex PCR, and TCRdb's table has in-frame clones only and misses some. Found here are 200,000 to 300,000 clones, about 86% of them singletons; the top ten hold under 1.5%. The sequencing input was peripheral blood. The receptors here all came from a man at least 80 years old with acute or convalescent COVID-19.

This clone was seen a single time. The chain recombines TRBV19 with TRBJ1-2, with D possibly being TRBD1 (5 bases). The germline gives CDR1 LNHDA, CDR2 SQIVND (reference sequence). The length of the CDR3 is 13 residues. The V end was cut by 5 bases, the J end by 2 bases, with 9 bases between. CDR3 sequence (DNA): TGTGCCAGTAGTTACAGGTTAAACTATGGCTACACCTTC. It specifies CASSYRLNYGYTF.

The gene calls are TRBV9 and TRBJ1-2; D uncertain. CDR1 is SGDLS, CDR2 YYNGEE, per germline. The CDR3 spans 12 residues. V was pared by 3 bases and J by 4 bases, with 7 bases between. The CDR3 spells CASSGSGYGYTF. The DNA for the CDR3 is TGTGCCAGCAGCGGATCAGGCTATGGCTACACCTTC.

V usage is TRBV4-1 and J usage is TRBJ1-5; 7 nucleotides agree with TRBD1. From germline, CDR1 is MGHRA and CDR2 YSYEKL. This CDR3 contains 15 residues. The V and J ends lost 0 bases and 5 bases, in that order; junction bases with no gene match: 4. As DNA, the CDR3 is TGCGCCAGCAGCCAAGATGCAGGGGGGTATCAGCCCCAGCATTTT. This translates into CASSQDAGGYQPQHF.

This clone was seen a single time. The chain is built from TRBV5-1 and TRBJ2-1; 10 bases line up with TRBD2. Germline-derived CDR1 and CDR2 are SGHRS and YFSETQ. This CDR3 is 13 amino acids long. J gave up 5 bases and V 6 bases, and 2 bases lay outside the gene matches. The CDR3 sequence: CASKSGGDNEQFF. CDR3 bases: TGCGCCAGCAAGAGCGGGGGGGACAATGAGCAGTTCTTC.

This sequence joins TRBV7-9 and TRBJ2-2, with D tentatively TRBD1 (6 bases). CDR3 length: 17 residues. The V and J ends lost 7 bases and 4 bases respectively, with 22 bases between them. CDR1 and CDR2 (germline): SEHNR, FQNEAQ (reference sequence). The CDR3 sequence is CASTTRPGTSLTGELFF. The CDR3 DNA reads TGTGCCAGCACCACCCGACCGGGGACAAGCCTCACCGGGGAGCTGTTTTTT.

V is TRBV5-4 and J is TRBJ2-7; TRBD1 aligns across 9 bases. Germline assignment: CDR1 SGHNT and CDR2 YYREEE (reference sequence). J was trimmed by 6 bases and V by 3 bases; bases with no gene match: 7. This CDR3 comprises 14 residues. In DNA form, the CDR3 reads TGTGCCAGCAGCTCACAGGGGGCGATCGGCGAGCAGTACTTC. It is translated as CASSSQGAIGEQYF. Drawing the rest from reference TRBV5-4 and TRBJ2-7, the complete variable domain is ETGVTQSPTHLIKTRGQQVTLRCSSQSGHNTVSWYQQALGQGPQFIFQYYREEENGRGNFPPRFSGLQFPNYSSELNVNALELDDSALYLCASSSQGAIGEQYFGPGTRLTVT.

This chain connects TRBV28 to TRBJ1-2, with D maybe TRBD1 (6 bases). Germline V gene data show CDR1 as MDHEN and CDR2 as SYDVKM. This CDR3 is built from 15 residues. V was shortened by 7 bases and J by 2 bases, with 17 bases between the two germline ends. The CDR3 reads CASKETGGPNYGYTF. CDR3 in DNA: TGTGCCAGCAAAGAGACAGGCGGCCCGAACTATGGCTACACCTTC.

The J gene is TRBJ1-1, the V gene TRBV2, with D unclear. The CDR3 is made up of 12 amino acids. V shed 9 bases and J shed 5 bases, with 13 bases lying between them. Germline CDR1 is SNHLY and CDR2 is FYNNEI. The DNA for the CDR3 is TGTGCCAGTAGGAGGAGAAAGACTGAAGCTTTCTTT. It yields the protein CASRRRKTEAFF.

The chain carries TRBV7-2 and TRBJ2-7; 7 nucleotides align to TRBD1. The CDR3 is 16 residues long. CDR1 is SGHTA and CDR2 is FQGNSA in the germline V gene. Losses at the gene ends were 1 base for V and 0 bases for J; bases not matched to a gene: 6. CDR3 residues: CASSLDGRGFSYEQYF. Here the CDR3 DNA reads TGTGCCAGCAGCTTAGACGGCAGGGGGTTCTCCTACGAGCAGTACTTC.

This chain links TRBV11-2 with TRBJ2-5; D is undetermined. The CDR3 consists of 14 residues. The V end lost 0 bases, the J end lost 9 bases, and 14 bases lay between the germline ends. CDR1 is SGHAT and CDR2 is FQNNGV in the germline V gene. DNA of the CDR3: TGTGCCAGCAGCTTAGATGTGGGTGCTCGGGCCCAGTACTTC. Amino acid sequence: CASSLDVGARAQYF.

The rearrangement uses TRBV7-8 and TRBJ1-5; a possible D gene is TRBD1 (6 bases). Trimming cost V 4 bases and J 1 base, with 14 bases left between them. The germline CDR1 and CDR2 sequences are SGHVS and FQNEAQ. The CDR3 extends over 16 amino acids. CDR3 amino acids: CASSSTGSASNQPQHF. In DNA form, the CDR3 reads TGTGCCAGCAGCTCTACAGGGTCGGCGAGCAATCAGCCCCAGCATTTT.

This chain links TRBV7-8 with TRBJ1-2, with TRBD1 matching over 7 bases. The trim removed 5 bases at V and 2 bases at J, leaving 8 bases unmatched. This CDR3 has 15 residues. From germline, CDR1 is SGHVS and CDR2 FQNEAQ. CDR3 protein: CASSENRGPNYGYTF. CDR3 coding DNA: TGTGCCAGCAGCGAAAATAGGGGGCCGAACTATGGCTACACCTTC.

The chain couples TRBV14 to TRBJ2-3; TRBD2 matches at 10 bases. CDR3 length: 15 amino acids. After removal of 4 bases from V and 1 base from J, the junction contained 2 bases not matched to a gene. In germline, CDR1 is SGHDN, CDR2 FVKESK. CDR3 residues: CASSRGTSGTDTQYF. In DNA, the CDR3 is TGTGCCAGCAGCCGGGGGACTAGCGGCACAGATACGCAGTATTTT.

The chain links TRBV27 to TRBJ2-2, with TRBD2 matching over 7 bases. The CDR3 is made up of 15 amino acids. Looked up from germline, CDR1 is MNHEY and CDR2 is SMNVEV (reference sequence). V lost 4 bases, J lost 6 bases, and 8 bases stayed unmatched. Here the CDR3 DNA reads TGTGCCAGCAGTTCACAGCGGGGATGGGCCGGGGAGCTGTTTTTT. Residues: CASSSQRGWAGELFF.

This sequence joins TRBV7-3 and TRBJ1-2, with a possible D match to TRBD1 (6 bases). Per germline, CDR1 SGHTA and CDR2 FQGTGA. Trimming took off 2 bases at V and 2 bases at J, with 6 bases between the two ends. The CDR3 has 13 amino acids. Here the CDR3 reads CASSLQGNYGYTF. CDR3 nucleotides: TGTGCCAGCAGCTTACAGGGGAACTATGGCTACACCTTC.

This chain joins TRBV4-2 and TRBJ1-5; D gene uncertain. Germline CDR1 LGHNA, CDR2 YNFKEQ. Trimming removed 5 bases at V and 3 bases at J, with 17 bases between. The CDR3 has 16 amino acids. The CDR3 loop reads CASSFRQWSDNQPQHF. In nucleotides, the CDR3 is TGTGCCAGCAGCTTCCGACAATGGTCGGACAATCAGCCCCAGCATTTT.

The V call is TRBV27, the J call TRBJ1-5; no clear D gene. The CDR3 spans 14 residues. V dropped 4 bases and J dropped 3 bases, with 10 bases sitting between them. The germline V gene encodes CDR1 MNHEY and CDR2 SMNVEV (reference sequence). CDR3 coding DNA: TGTGCCAGCAGTTCTTATAATTCCAATCAGCCCCAGCATTTT. It encodes CASSSYNSNQPQHF.

The chain employs TRBV19 and TRBJ1-4; no reliable D call. Trimming removed 3 bases from V and 8 bases from J, with 13 bases in between. This CDR3 is 14 amino acids long. In germline, CDR1 is LNHDA, CDR2 SQIVND (reference sequence). CDR3 DNA sequence: TGTGCCAGTAGTATCGTACAAGGCGGGGAAAAACTGTTTTTT. Amino acids: CASSIVQGGEKLFF.

V gene TRBV15 combines with J gene TRBJ2-1; D call uncertain. The CDR3 spans 14 residues. CDR1 and CDR2 (germline): LNHNV, YYDKDF (reference sequence). The V end lost 5 bases, the J end lost 9 bases, and 17 bases lay between the germline ends. DNA for the CDR3: TGTGCCACCAGCCCGAAGGCGGTCATTTCTGAGCAGTTCTTC. Its protein is CATSPKAVISEQFF.

The chain couples TRBV19 to TRBJ1-5; D ambiguous. Germline V CDR1 and CDR2: LNHDA, SQIVND (reference sequence). The CDR3 covers 13 residues. Trimming took 6 bases from V and 3 from J, leaving 9 bases between them. CDR3 region: CASREDFNQPQHF. The CDR3 DNA is TGTGCCAGTAGGGAGGATTTCAATCAGCCCCAGCATTTT.

The chain recombines TRBV7-2 with TRBJ2-2, with 8 bases that match TRBD1. There are 17 residues in the CDR3. Germline loops: CDR1 SGHTA, CDR2 FQGNSA. V lost 0 bases and J lost 5; bases outside the gene matches: 8. CDR3 protein: CASSLAGQGARTGELFF. In DNA, the CDR3 is TGTGCCAGCAGCTTAGCGGGCCAGGGGGCCAGGACCGGGGAGCTGTTTTTT.

This clone was counted once. This chain uses TRBV10-3 with TRBJ1-5, with D perhaps matching TRBD1 (6 bases). V lost 6 bases and J 3 bases, leaving 12 bases between the germline ends. From germline, CDR1 is ENHRY and CDR2 SYGVKD. CDR3 size: 14 residues. The CDR3 here is CAISSGQTNQPQHF. In DNA, the CDR3 is TGTGCCATCAGCAGCGGACAGACCAATCAGCCCCAGCATTTT.

The chain joins TRBV7-8 to TRBJ2-3, with D possibly being TRBD1 (6 bases). Trimming stripped 5 bases from V and 2 bases from J, with 14 bases between. The CDR3 extends over 15 amino acids. Germline-derived CDR1 and CDR2 are SGHVS and FQNEAQ. The CDR3 here is CASSLRQVYTDTQYF. The CDR3 nucleotides are TGTGCCAGCAGCCTCCGACAGGTTTACACAGATACGCAGTATTTT.

The CDR3: CASSRDRDTEAFF. CDR3 DNA sequence: TGTGCCAGTAGCCGGGACAGGGATACTGAAGCTTTCTTT. The rearrangement links TRBV19 to TRBJ1-1; TRBD1 agrees at 9 bases. CDR1 LNHDA and CDR2 SQIVND come from the germline V gene (reference sequence). CDR3 length: 13 residues. V lost 6 bases to trimming and J lost 5 bases; unmatched junction nucleotides: 4.

This chain uses TRBV6-5 with TRBJ1-1, with TRBD1 identical over 8 bases. The CDR3 is 14 amino acids. J lost 6 bases, V lost 7 bases, and 10 bases had no gene match. Germline assignment: CDR1 MNHEY and CDR2 SVGAGI. CDR3 nucleotide sequence: TGTGCCAGCATCGGACAGGGCACTGTGGCTGAAGCTTTCTTT. Amino acid sequence: CASIGQGTVAEAFF.

This sequence joins TRBV28 and TRBJ2-2; TRBD1 matches at 7 bases. Per germline, CDR1 MDHEN and CDR2 SYDVKM. The CDR3 totals 17 residues. The J segment lost 2 bases and the V segment lost 4 bases, leaving 10 bases of the junction unmatched. CDR3 loop: CASSSLDRVDNTGELFF. DNA of the CDR3: TGTGCCAGCAGTTCCCTCGACAGGGTGGACAACACCGGGGAGCTGTTTTTT.

The rearrangement links TRBV4-1 to TRBJ1-5; no reliable D call. Per the germline V gene, CDR1 is MGHRA and CDR2 is YSYEKL. The CDR3 loop spans 17 amino acids. V was clipped by 0 bases and J by 6 bases, with 18 bases between them. CDR3 nucleotides: TGCGCCAGCAGCCAAGAGGCAGGAGCGGCGAGGAGTCAGCCCCAGCATTTT. It specifies CASSQEAGAARSQPQHF.